These T cell receptor beta chains were read from a single sample in a study of identifying expanded T cells in peripheral blood. Libraries were prepared by immunoSEQ multiplex PCR; TCRdb keeps only in-frame clonotypes and omits some of them. The profile shows about 110,000 clones, roughly 90% of them singletons. Sequencing input: blood. The receptor set was obtained from a person between 18 and 75 years old in good health. CDR3s include the opening cysteine and the closing phenylalanine or tryptophan. The order of the fields is V gene, J gene, D gene, clone size, CDR3 DNA, CDR3 protein. The D gene is left open where the match is weak. Only part of the rows carry a size: once, few, many, or a class if the clone is expanded.

TRBV4-3	TRBJ1-2	NA	NA	TGCGCCAGCAGCCGGCAGGATTCGGCAGGGAAAGCATCTAACTATGGCTACACCTTC	CASSRQDSAGKASNYGYTF
TRBV5-1	TRBJ2-5	TRBD2	NA	TGCGCCAGCAGCTTGGTACTAGCGGGGGGCCCTTCGCGGGAGACCCAGTACTTC	CASSLVLAGGPSRETQYF
TRBV5-6	TRBJ2-2	NA	NA	TGTGCCAGCAGCTTGTTCCGAGGGGCGCTGTTTTTT	CASSLFRGALFF
TRBV13	TRBJ2-3	NA	NA	TGTGCCAGCAGCTCCGGGACGGCAGCCACAGATACGCAGTATTTT	CASSSGTAATDTQYF
TRBV7-2	TRBJ1-5	NA	once	TGTGCCAGCAGCTTAGGGCCATATAGCAATCAGCCCCAGCATTTT	CASSLGPYSNQPQHF
TRBV7-9	TRBJ1-4	NA	NA	TGTGCCAGCAGCCCGGGGCGGGCTAATGAAAAACTGTTTTTT	CASSPGRANEKLFF
TRBV6-6	TRBJ1-2	TRBD1	NA	TGTGCCAGCAGTTACGGGACAGGGGAGGGCTACACCTTC	CASSYGTGEGYTF
TRBV4-3	TRBJ1-1	NA	NA	TGCGCCAGCAGCCAAGATCAAGATCCGAACACTGAAGCTTTCTTT	CASSQDQDPNTEAFF
TRBV6-5	TRBJ2-5	NA	NA	TGTGCCAGCAGTTACTTTGGGCTACATCAAGAGACCCAGTACTTC	CASSYFGLHQETQYF
TRBV10-3	TRBJ1-1	NA	NA	TGTGCCATCAGTGATACTACCTCACAAGCTTTCTTT	CAISDTTSQAFF
TRBV4-3	TRBJ1-3	NA	NA	TGCGCCAGCAGCCAGTACTCGGGACACTTCTCCTCTGGAAACACCATATATTTT	CASSQYSGHFSSGNTIYF
TRBV9	TRBJ2-1	NA	NA	TGTGCCAGCAGGCGGTCCGGCACAGCAGAGATCGATGAGCAGTTCTTC	CASRRSGTAEIDEQFF
TRBV4-3	TRBJ1-6	NA	NA	TGCGCCAGCAGCCAAGATTCGGACAATATCTCACCCCTCCACTTT	CASSQDSDNISPLHF
TRBV6-5	TRBJ1-4	NA	NA	TGTGCCAGCGGCTGGGGTGAAAAACTGTTTTTT	CASGWGEKLFF
TRBV6-4	TRBJ2-5	NA	NA	TGTGCCAGCAGTGCAACAGGGTTGGAGACCCAGTACTTC	CASSATGLETQYF
TRBV29-1	TRBJ1-1	NA	NA	TGCAGCGTTGAACAGGGCAGAAACACTGAAGCTTTCTTT	CSVEQGRNTEAFF
TRBV2	TRBJ2-1	NA	NA	TGTGCCAGCAGTCCCCTGGGGGTCTCCTACAATGAGCAGTTCTTC	CASSPLGVSYNEQFF
TRBV28	TRBJ2-7	NA	NA	TGTGCCAGCAGTTTTACCCGCGAGCAGTACTTC	CASSFTREQYF
TRBV19	TRBJ1-5	NA	once	TGTGCCAGTAGTGGGCAGTTCAGCAATCAGCCCCAGCATTTT	CASSGQFSNQPQHF
TRBV29-1	TRBJ1-2	TRBD1	once	TGCAGCGTCGGAAACTCAGGGGGCTATGGCTACACCTTC	CSVGNSGGYGYTF
TRBV19	TRBJ2-3	TRBD2	NA	TGTGCCAGTAGTATAATCCCCGCGCGGGGGGCACGGGGCACAGATACGCAGTATTTT	CASSIIPARGARGTDTQYF
TRBV18	TRBJ1-6	NA	NA	TGTGCCAGCTCACCACGGTGGGGCGAGGGTAATTCACCCCTCCACTTT	CASSPRWGEGNSPLHF
TRBV4-3	TRBJ1-5	TRBD1	NA	TGCGCCAGCAGCCAAGACAGGGGGCGAGCTCAGCCCCAGCATTTT	CASSQDRGRAQPQHF
TRBV5-4	TRBJ1-2	TRBD1	NA	TGTGCCAGCAGCCCAACGACAGGGGGCAACTATGGCTACACCTTC	CASSPTTGGNYGYTF
TRBV9	TRBJ2-7	NA	NA	TGTGCCAGCAGCGTATTAGGGGGGGCCGGGGAGCAGTACTTC	CASSVLGGAGEQYF
TRBV5-6	TRBJ1-6	NA	NA	TGTGCCAGCCAGATGGAAGGTTCACCCCTCCACTTT	CASQMEGSPLHF
TRBV27	TRBJ2-3	NA	NA	TGTGCCAGCAGTTTAATTGCCTTAAGCACAGATACGCAGTATTTT	CASSLIALSTDTQYF
TRBV2	TRBJ2-1	NA	NA	TGTGCCAGCAGTGGGGGGTCGGCCACCGCCAATGAGCAGTTCTTC	CASSGGSATANEQFF
TRBV27	TRBJ2-7	NA	NA	TGTGCCAGCAGCCGTGACAGGCGGCCCTACGAGCAGTACTTC	CASSRDRRPYEQYF
TRBV4-3	TRBJ1-3	NA	NA	TGCGCCAGCAGCCAAGCCCCCATTCGGACGTCCTCTGGAAACACCATATATTTT	CASSQAPIRTSSGNTIYF
TRBV19	TRBJ1-2	NA	few	TGTGCCAGTAGTGGGGGCCTCGGCTATGGCTACACCTTC	CASSGGLGYGYTF
TRBV5-5	TRBJ2-5	NA	NA	TGTGCCAGCCCGGAGGGGGCCATATCTCAAGAGACCCAGTACTTC	CASPEGAISQETQYF
TRBV4-3	TRBJ1-2	NA	many	TGCGCCAGCAGCCAAGAGTCGACGGGTGGGCGCTACACCTTC	CASSQESTGGRYTF
TRBV15	TRBJ2-7	NA	NA	TGTGCCACCAGCAGCACTTGGGACGGTGGGGCCTACGAGCAGTACTTC	CATSSTWDGGAYEQYF
TRBV7-8	TRBJ2-2	NA	NA	TGTGCCAGCAGAACAATAGCTCTTTGGGCCGGGGAGCTGTTTTTT	CASRTIALWAGELFF
TRBV6-5	TRBJ1-1	TRBD1	NA	TGTGCCAGCACCCCGACAGGGGGCGATTCAGCTTTCTTT	CASTPTGGDSAFF
TRBV27	TRBJ1-1	NA	NA	TGTGCCAGCAGTTTATTGGGCGGGGGCCTTGAAGCTTTCTTT	CASSLLGGGLEAFF
TRBV19	TRBJ1-2	NA	NA	TGTGCCAGTAGTATGGGGGCGCAGGGCTACACCTTC	CASSMGAQGYTF
TRBV6-6	TRBJ1-2	NA	NA	TGTGCCAGCAGCCCCGGTTGGACTAACTATGGCTACACCTTC	CASSPGWTNYGYTF
TRBV27	TRBJ1-1	NA	NA	TGTGCCAGCAGTTTAGCAGCCAACACTGAAGCTTTCTTT	CASSLAANTEAFF
TRBV18	TRBJ2-5	NA	NA	TGTGCCAGCTCACCACCGTTCCCGGGGGAAGAGACCCAGTACTTC	CASSPPFPGEETQYF
TRBV19	TRBJ1-4	TRBD1	once	TGTGCCAGTAGCCCCGGACAGGGGGCCTTTGAAAAACTGTTTTTT	CASSPGQGAFEKLFF
TRBV9	TRBJ2-1	NA	NA	TGTGCCAGCAGCCCGAGCTCCTACAATGAGCAGTTCTTC	CASSPSSYNEQFF
TRBV5-1	TRBJ2-2	TRBD1	NA	TGCGCCAGCAGCTGGACAGGGGCGAAGAACGGGGAGCTGTTTTTT	CASSWTGAKNGELFF
TRBV28	TRBJ1-4	TRBD1	NA	TGTGCCAGCAGTTCCCCCTCAGGGGGGGGTTTGGAAAAACTGTTTTTT	CASSSPSGGGLEKLFF
TRBV19	TRBJ2-5	NA	NA	TGTGCCAGCGGGAGACAGGGACAAGAGACCCAGTACTTC	CASGRQGQETQYF
TRBV9	TRBJ2-1	NA	NA	TGTGCCAGCAGCATAGGGACGTCCTCCTACAATGAGCAGTTCTTC	CASSIGTSSYNEQFF
TRBV2	TRBJ1-5	NA	NA	TGTGCCAGCAGTGGTATACCGGGTGGCAATCAGCCCCAGCATTTT	CASSGIPGGNQPQHF
TRBV19	TRBJ1-1	NA	NA	TGTGCCAGTAGTATGGCGGGGTACACTGAAGCTTTCTTT	CASSMAGYTEAFF
TRBV5-4	TRBJ2-1	NA	NA	TGTGCCAGCAGCGCTCCTTCTCAGCCGATACTGAATGAGCAGTTCTTC	CASSAPSQPILNEQFF
TRBV7-2	TRBJ1-2	TRBD1	NA	TGTGCCAGCAGCCCCGGGACAGGGCTAGCTAACTATGGCTACACCTTC	CASSPGTGLANYGYTF
TRBV4-3	TRBJ2-7	NA	few	TGCGCCAGCAGCCAAGATCGGAGGGGTTACCACGAGCAGTACTTC	CASSQDRRGYHEQYF
TRBV19	TRBJ1-5	NA	NA	TGTGCCAGTAGTACAGGGAATCGACAGCCCCAGCATTTT	CASSTGNRQPQHF
TRBV18	TRBJ2-3	TRBD2	once	TGTGCCAGCTCACCACCAGATGTTAGCGGGGGGGCCGGTACGCAGTATTTT	CASSPPDVSGGAGTQYF
TRBV7-8	TRBJ1-1	TRBD1	NA	TGTGCCAGCAGCCCGCGACAGGGATTGGAAGCTTTCTTT	CASSPRQGLEAFF